This record covers a single T cell receptor beta chain. Its antigen is unknown. The data originate from a study of identical twins. Whole-study findings and limits: In cord blood, abundant beta clonotypes had fewer insertions; memory showed no trend.

Deletions cut 1 base from V and 2 bases from J, with 11 bases between. The CDR3 runs 15 residues. Germline assignment: CDR1 MNHNS and CDR2 SASEGT. MiXCR was run by TCRdb on the 5' RACE reads, yielding one entry per CDR3 protein. The sample yields some 230,000 distinct CDR3 sequences, 6.5% seen once. The same sample was also used in a study of T cells expressing NK-cell markers. From that study: Seven donors tested HCMV-seropositive and one tested seronegative among the eight sequenced.

The chain employs TRBV6-1 and TRBJ1-2; D gene uncertain. The specimen sequenced was CD8+ T cells sorted from blood. The receptor was isolated from a woman between 18 and 29 years old in good health. DNA of the CDR3: TGTGCCAGCAGTGAAGTGGTGTCCCCAAACTATGGCTACACCTTC. Translation gives CASSEVVSPNYGYTF.